Shown below are 21 T cell receptor beta chains from a single sample sequenced in a study of OX40 agonist ivuxolimab in advanced cancers. Here immunoSEQ multiplex PCR was the method, and the copy in TCRdb shows in-frame clones only, minus some. This sample has approximately 66,000 clones; approximately 88% occur once, and the top ten carry 0.5% to 0.6%. The source material was CD4+ or CD8+ T cells sorted from blood, sampled in a trial of the OX40 agonist ivuxolimab. The receptors were gathered from an adult with an advanced solid tumor such as melanoma, head and neck, liver or kidney cancer.

The chain is built from TRBV7-2 and TRBJ2-7; D ambiguous. The CDR3 spans 14 residues. The V end was cut by 4 bases, the J end by 2 bases, with 12 bases between. The V gene's germline CDR1 is SGHTA and CDR2 FQGNSA. For the CDR3, the DNA is TGTGCCAGCAGCTCGGCCGGTCCACCCTACGAGCAGTACTTC. Its translation: CASSSAGPPYEQYF.

The chain is built from TRBV2 and TRBJ1-5; D unresolved. Trimming left V 5 bases short and J 4 bases short, with 9 bases between. Looked up from germline, CDR1 is SNHLY and CDR2 is FYNNEI. This CDR3 is 13 amino acids long. The CDR3 DNA sequence: TGTGCCAGCAGTATTGGGCTTAATCAGCCCCAGCATTTT. This gives the protein CASSIGLNQPQHF.

The chain has TRBV28 and TRBJ1-2; TRBD1 matches 7 bases. Looked up from germline, CDR1 is MDHEN and CDR2 is SYDVKM. The CDR3 is 13 residues long. The trim removed 6 bases at V and 5 bases at J, leaving 6 bases unmatched. Here the CDR3 reads CASSPTTGYGYTF. The CDR3 DNA follows: TGTGCCAGCAGCCCTACGACAGGGTATGGCTACACCTTC.

The chain links TRBV27 to TRBJ2-7; D might be TRBD1 (6 bases). Germline-derived CDR1 and CDR2 are MNHEY and SMNVEV (reference sequence). The CDR3 has 14 amino acids. Trimming took off 2 bases at V and 3 bases at J, with 11 bases between the two ends. Here the CDR3 DNA reads TGTGCCAGCAGTTTACGGTCAGGGGACTACGAGCAGTACTTC. It specifies CASSLRSGDYEQYF.

The chain links TRBV6-5 to TRBJ2-7; 12 bases are shared with TRBD1. The CDR3 extends over 13 amino acids. Germline V gene lookup returns CDR1 MNHEY and CDR2 SVGAGI. V dropped 5 bases and J dropped 6; count of bases not matched to a gene: 2. The CDR3 loop is CASSRDRGREQYF. CDR3 nucleotide sequence: TGTGCCAGCAGTCGGGACAGGGGGCGCGAGCAGTACTTC.

V gene TRBV12-2 combines with J gene TRBJ1-3. TRBV12-2 is given as a pseudogene. The CDR3 runs to 17 residues. CDR3 DNA: TGTGCAAGTCGCTTAGCGCCCGGCCTACTCTCTGGAAACACCATATATTTT. It encodes CASRLAPGLLSGNTIYF.

The V and J genes are TRBV5-1 and TRBJ1-1; 11 nucleotides align to TRBD1. The CDR3 runs 16 residues. Losses at the gene ends were 4 bases for V and 1 base for J; bases not matched to a gene: 6. Germline CDR1 reads SGHRS; CDR2 reads YFSETQ. This CDR3 reads CASSNRDRGANTEAFF. Here the CDR3 DNA reads TGCGCCAGCAGCAACCGGGACAGGGGGGCGAACACTGAAGCTTTCTTT.

The chain has TRBV2 and TRBJ1-4; weak D call: TRBD1 (6 bases). This CDR3 region has 15 residues. Germline CDR1 reads SNHLY; CDR2 reads FYNNEI. Trimming took off 5 bases at V and 8 bases at J, with 18 bases between the two ends. The CDR3 nucleotides are TGTGCCAGCAGTCCCGGACAGAGGAGTTCCGAAAAACTGTTTTTT. Residues: CASSPGQRSSEKLFF.

The V and J genes are TRBV19 and TRBJ2-7, with 10 bases fitting TRBD1. The CDR3 sequence is 13 residues long. Trimming at V came to 2 bases and at J to 6 bases, leaving 1 base not matched to a gene. Germline CDR1 is LNHDA and CDR2 is SQIVND (reference sequence). CDR3 region: CASSIRQGAEQYF. CDR3 bases: TGTGCCAGTAGTATACGACAGGGGGCCGAGCAGTACTTC.

The chain employs TRBV5-4 and TRBJ2-7; no clear D. V lost 0 bases and J 1 base, leaving 8 bases between the germline ends. Germline CDR1 and CDR2: SGHNT and YYREEE (reference sequence). The CDR3 contains 14 residues. The CDR3 loop is CASSLEVGSYEQYF. The CDR3 nucleotides read TGTGCCAGCAGCTTGGAGGTGGGGTCCTACGAGCAGTACTTC.

The chain has TRBV6-1 and TRBJ2-6; D is possibly TRBD1 (6 bases). Deletions cut 7 bases from V and 2 bases from J, with 9 bases between. The CDR3 consists of 14 residues. Per germline, CDR1 MNHNS and CDR2 SASEGT. For the CDR3, the DNA is TGTGCCAGCACTTGGACAGCTGGGGCCAACGTCCTGACTTTC. This translates into CASTWTAGANVLTF.

This sequence joins TRBV28 and TRBJ2-7; D is perhaps TRBD1 (5 bases). This CDR3 has 13 amino acids. Germline V CDR1 and CDR2: MDHEN, SYDVKM. V lost 2 bases, J lost 6 bases, and 11 bases lay in between. DNA for the CDR3: TGTGCCAGCAGTTTACCACAGGATACCGAGCAGTACTTC. Translated, it gives CASSLPQDTEQYF.

The chain carries TRBV4-1 and TRBJ1-5; the match to TRBD1 covers 8 bases. Germline V CDR1 and CDR2: MGHRA, YSYEKL. The ends lost 2 bases at V and 1 base at J; junction bases unmatched: 10. The CDR3 totals 18 residues. The CDR3 DNA reads TGCGCCAGCAGCCAACTACAGGGGGGTCGGTGGAGCAATCAGCCCCAGCATTTT. It encodes CASSQLQGGRWSNQPQHF.

A single count supports this clone. The genes are TRBV7-9 and TRBJ1-1; D is possibly TRBD1 (6 bases). With 5 bases removed from V and 7 bases from J, the gap between germline ends came to 23 bases. This CDR3 has 16 residues. Per the germline V gene, CDR1 is SEHNR and CDR2 is FQNEAQ (reference sequence). This CDR3 is CASSDRVWTAGDEAFF. The CDR3 DNA reads TGTGCCAGCAGCGACCGAGTGTGGACAGCTGGGGATGAAGCTTTCTTT.

This clone appeared a single time. V is TRBV12-5 and J is TRBJ1-4; TRBD1 matches 7 bases. The CDR3 is made up of 14 amino acids. The J segment lost 5 bases and the V segment lost 6 bases, leaving 6 bases of the junction unmatched. Germline V lookup: CDR1 LGHNT, CDR2 FRNRAP. DNA of the CDR3: TGTGCTAGTGGAAGCGGACAGGTCAATGAAAAACTGTTTTTT. Translated, it gives CASGSGQVNEKLFF.

This chain links TRBV28 with TRBJ1-2, with no clear D. The CDR3 spans 11 residues. Per germline, CDR1 MDHEN and CDR2 SYDVKM. V was trimmed by 8 bases and J by 6 bases, leaving 10 bases between them. The CDR3 region is CASGTPDGYTF. CDR3 sequence (DNA): TGTGCCAGCGGCACACCGGATGGCTACACCTTC.

The chain uses TRBV6-5 and TRBJ2-7; a weak D match, TRBD2 (7 bases). Trimming cost V 4 bases and J 4 bases, with 14 bases left between them. CDR3 length equals 14 residues. Germline-derived CDR1 and CDR2 are MNHEY and SVGAGI. CDR3 nucleotide sequence: TGTGCCAGCAGTTCTCGGGGGGCTCGGTACGAGCAGTACTTC. Translated, it gives CASSSRGARYEQYF.

The rearrangement joins TRBV7-3 to TRBJ1-1; D is ambiguous. V lost 0 bases and J lost 2, with 4 bases in between. Germline assignment: CDR1 SGHTA and CDR2 FQGTGA. This CDR3 has 13 residues. The CDR3 DNA reads TGTGCCAGCAGCTTAACGGGAAACACTGAAGCTTTCTTT. Its protein is CASSLTGNTEAFF.

In nucleotides, the CDR3 is TGTGCCAGCAGCAAAGAGGTCACAGGGGGGAACACTGAAGCTTTCTTT. Amino acids: CASSKEVTGGNTEAFF. The rearrangement joins TRBV21-1 to TRBJ1-1; the table's D call, TRBD1, was not checked against the DNA. TRBV21-1 counts as a pseudogene. The CDR3 sequence is 16 residues long.

The genes are TRBV7-2 and TRBJ2-3, with 13 positions matching TRBD2. The germline gives CDR1 SGHTA, CDR2 FQGNSA. Trimming removed 0 bases from V and 4 bases from J; junction bases left unmatched: 7. The CDR3 runs to 18 residues. The CDR3 sequence: CASSLARTSGGAPDTQYF. CDR3 DNA: TGTGCCAGCAGCTTAGCGCGCACTAGCGGGGGGGCACCAGATACGCAGTATTTT.

This clone was seen only once. CDR3 bases: TGCAGCGTTGTAGAACAGGGCCTCAGGACCCAGTACTTC. It yields the protein CSVVEQGLRTQYF. The rearrangement joins TRBV29-1 to TRBJ2-5, with a possible D match to TRBD1 (6 bases). Per the germline V gene, CDR1 is SQVTM and CDR2 is ANQGSEA. This CDR3 has 13 residues. V lost 4 bases and J 7 bases, leaving 16 bases between the germline ends.